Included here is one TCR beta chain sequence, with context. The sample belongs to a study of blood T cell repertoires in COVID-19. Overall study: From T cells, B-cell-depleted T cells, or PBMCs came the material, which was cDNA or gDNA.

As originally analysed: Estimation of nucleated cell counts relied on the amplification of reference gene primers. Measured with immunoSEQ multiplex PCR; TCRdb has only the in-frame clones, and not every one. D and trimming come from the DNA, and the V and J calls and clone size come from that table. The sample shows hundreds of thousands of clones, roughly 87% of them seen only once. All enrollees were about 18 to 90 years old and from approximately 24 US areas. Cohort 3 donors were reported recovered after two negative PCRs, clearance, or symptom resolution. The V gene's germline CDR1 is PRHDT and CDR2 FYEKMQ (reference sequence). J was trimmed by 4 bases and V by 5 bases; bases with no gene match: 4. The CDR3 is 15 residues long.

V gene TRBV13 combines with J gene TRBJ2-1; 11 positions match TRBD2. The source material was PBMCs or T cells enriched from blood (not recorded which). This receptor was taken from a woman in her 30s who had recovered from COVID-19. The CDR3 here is CASSLVAGGYNEQFF. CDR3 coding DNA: TGTGCCAGCAGCCTCGTAGCGGGGGGGTACAATGAGCAGTTCTTC.